The clone carrying this TCR beta chain was recorded many times. What it binds is not known. Time point given: newly diagnosed GD, antithyroid drugs for less than 3 months. PBMC-derived RNA was used for the TCR library. Investigators prepared the TCR beta libraries by applying iRepertoire HTBI primers and Arm-PCR of CDR3 regions. Via MiXCR, TCRdb re-called the multiplex PCR reads, giving one row per CDR3 protein. The data contain under 500,000 distinct CDR3 sequences, about a sixth of them singletons. The sample comes from a study of regulatory T cells in long-lasting Graves disease. The CDR3 length is 20 residues. Germline V gene data show CDR1 as SGHAT and CDR2 as FQNNGV. After removal of 5 bases from V and 2 bases from J, the junction contained 16 bases not matched to a gene. Broader study findings: Persistent patients had a count of shared public clonotypes (approximately 2,700) that exceeded that of new patients (roughly 1,000).

These data also formed part of another study, on T cells in Graves' hyperthyroidism and ophthalmopathy. That paper states: First-round RT-PCR targeting the TCR CDR3 was performed with the HTBI primer set. In simple terms, a model built on 13 V-J features told ophthalmopathy apart from stable hyperthyroidism.

This rearrangement joins TRBV11-2 to TRBJ2-1, with TRBD2 matching 12 bases. This clonotype was obtained from a woman aged 25 to 45 with Graves disease. This specimen was peripheral blood mononuclear cells (PBMCs), taken at new diagnosis, from a patient treated with antithyroid drugs. CDR3 sequence reads: CASSPPFGTSGLGTYNEQFF. The CDR3 nucleotides read TGTGCCAGCAGCCCCCCTTTCGGGACTAGCGGGTTGGGGACCTACAATGAGCAGTTCTTC.